The source of this T cell receptor beta chain is a study of somatic mutations in cytotoxic T cells in rheumatoid arthritis. Study-level findings and limits: Statistically, CD8+ T-cell clonality was not significantly distinct between individuals with rheumatoid arthritis and age-matched healthy controls.

Method: immunoSEQ multiplex PCR; TCRdb's copy keeps in-frame clones and lacks some. The table lists under 25,000 clones, 86% of them singletons. The ends were cut back, 0 bases at V and 4 bases at J, with 9 bases in the middle. Germline lookup yields CDR1 SQVTM and CDR2 ANQGSEA. The CDR3 is 13 residues long. This clone was seen a handful of times. Its antigen is undetermined. Blood donors with median age roughly 56 years (range about 21-80), 55% female, served as healthy controls. Positive selection with magnetic beads achieved the isolation of CD4+ and CD8+ cells, followed by a flow cytometry check of purity.

Source material: CD8+ T cells sorted from blood. This chain uses TRBV29-1 with TRBJ1-2; D remains ambiguous. The origin of this receptor is a man between 35 and 55 years old in good health. CDR3 sequence: CSVEDVGPYGYTF. The CDR3 nucleotides are TGCAGCGTTGAAGATGTAGGGCCCTATGGCTACACCTTC.